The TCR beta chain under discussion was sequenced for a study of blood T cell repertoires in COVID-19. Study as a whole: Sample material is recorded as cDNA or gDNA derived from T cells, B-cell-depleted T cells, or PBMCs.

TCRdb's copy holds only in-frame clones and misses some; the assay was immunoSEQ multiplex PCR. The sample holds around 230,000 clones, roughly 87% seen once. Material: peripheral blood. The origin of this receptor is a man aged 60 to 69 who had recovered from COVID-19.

The CDR3 sequence: CASSLHQGWEQYF. The CDR3 DNA reads TGTGCCAGCAGTCTTCATCAGGGGTGGGAGCAGTACTTC. J is TRBJ2-7 and V is TRBV6-1; tentatively, D is TRBD1 (6 bases). The V end was cut by 5 bases, the J end by 7 bases, with 15 bases between. The CDR3 totals 13 residues. CDR1 and CDR2 (germline): MNHNS, SASEGT.